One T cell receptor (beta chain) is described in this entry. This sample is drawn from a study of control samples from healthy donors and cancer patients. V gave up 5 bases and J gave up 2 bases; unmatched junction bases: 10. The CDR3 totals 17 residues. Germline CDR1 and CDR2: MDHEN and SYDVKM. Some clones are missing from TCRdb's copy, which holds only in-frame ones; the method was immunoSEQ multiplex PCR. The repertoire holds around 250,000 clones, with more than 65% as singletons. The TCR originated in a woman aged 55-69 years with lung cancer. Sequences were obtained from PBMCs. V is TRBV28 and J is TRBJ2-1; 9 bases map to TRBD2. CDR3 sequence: CASSPSGLAHTYNEQFF. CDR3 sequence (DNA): TGTGCCAGCAGTCCCTCCGGACTAGCGCACACCTACAATGAGCAGTTCTTC.